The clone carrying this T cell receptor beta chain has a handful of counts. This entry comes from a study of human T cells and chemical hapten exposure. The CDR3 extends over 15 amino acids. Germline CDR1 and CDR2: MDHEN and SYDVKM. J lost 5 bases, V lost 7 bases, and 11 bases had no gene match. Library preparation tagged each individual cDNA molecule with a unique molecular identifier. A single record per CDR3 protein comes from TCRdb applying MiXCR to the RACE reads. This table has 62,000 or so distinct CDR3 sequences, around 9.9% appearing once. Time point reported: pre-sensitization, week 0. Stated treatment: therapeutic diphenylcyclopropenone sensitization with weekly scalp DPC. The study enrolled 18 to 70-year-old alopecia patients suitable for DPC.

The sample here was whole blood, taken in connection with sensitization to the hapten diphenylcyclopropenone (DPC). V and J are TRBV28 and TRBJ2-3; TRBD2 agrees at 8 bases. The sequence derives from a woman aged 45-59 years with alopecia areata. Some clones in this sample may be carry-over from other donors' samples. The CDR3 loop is CASTSGGAQGDTQYF. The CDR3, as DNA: TGTGCCAGCACCTCGGGAGGGGCCCAGGGAGATACGCAGTATTTT.